Listed here are 27 T cell receptor beta chains from one sample, sequenced in a study of blood T cell repertoires in COVID-19. Sequencing used immunoSEQ multiplex PCR; TCRdb keeps in-frame clones, though not all of them. The sample yields approximately 220,000 clones, 65% to 90% seen once. The specimen sequenced was PBMCs or T cells enriched from blood (not recorded which). These receptors all stem from a woman aged 25 to 45 who had been exposed to COVID-19.

The chain combines TRBV24-1 with TRBJ1-1; the D gene is possibly TRBD1 (5 bases). This CDR3 spans 13 amino acids. V was trimmed by 5 bases and J by 6 bases, leaving 12 bases between them. The germline V gene encodes CDR1 KGHDR and CDR2 SFDVKD. Here the CDR3 DNA reads TGTGCCACCAGTGGGGACTCGTTATCTGAAGCTTTCTTT. Its protein is CATSGDSLSEAFF.

The gene calls are TRBV30 and TRBJ1-3; D is ambiguous. There are 15 residues in the CDR3. Between the trimmed V and J ends, which lost 0 bases and 0 bases, there was a span of 9 bases. CDR1 GTSNPN and CDR2 SVGIG come from the germline V gene (reference sequence). CDR3 protein: CAWSVGLSSGNTIYF. For the CDR3, the DNA is TGTGCCTGGAGTGTAGGACTCAGCTCTGGAAACACCATATATTTT.

The chain combines TRBV7-2 with TRBJ2-1; TRBD2 matches 12 bases. The CDR3 has 15 residues. Looked up from germline, CDR1 is SGHTA and CDR2 is FQGNSA. V trimming: 6 bases; J trimming: 4 bases; junction bases outside the gene matches: 4. The CDR3 reads CASSRLAGDYNEQFF. The CDR3, as DNA: TGTGCCAGCAGTAGACTAGCGGGGGATTACAATGAGCAGTTCTTC.

This clone was observed a few times. The chain employs TRBV6-5 and TRBJ2-7; no firm D call. From germline, CDR1 is MNHEY and CDR2 SVGAGI. The CDR3 is made up of 13 amino acids. The ends were cut back, 0 bases at V and 4 bases at J, with 7 bases in the middle. The CDR3 here is CASSYSARYEQYF. The CDR3 coding sequence is TGTGCCAGCAGTTACTCAGCGAGATACGAGCAGTACTTC.

This chain uses TRBV5-6 with TRBJ2-1; TRBD1 matches 8 bases. The CDR3 is 15 residues long. J lost 9 bases, V lost 3 bases, and 11 bases had no gene match. In germline, CDR1 is SGHDT, CDR2 YYEEEE. In DNA, the CDR3 is TGTGCCAGCAGCTCCGATGGACAGGGAGGTGCTGAGCAGTTCTTC. It specifies CASSSDGQGGAEQFF.

V gene TRBV10-1 combines with J gene TRBJ2-7; no firm D call. CDR3 size: 12 residues. Trimming removed 3 bases from V and 3 bases from J, with 6 bases in between. Per the germline V gene, CDR1 is WNHNN and CDR2 is SYGVQD (reference sequence). The CDR3 loop is CASSDYVYEQYF. CDR3 sequence (DNA): TGCGCCAGCAGTGACTACGTCTACGAGCAGTACTTC.

The CDR3 sequence is CASSSRKTGVLTEAFF. CDR3 bases: TGCGCCAGCAGCTCCAGAAAGACAGGGGTTTTAACTGAAGCTTTCTTT. V is TRBV5-1 and J is TRBJ1-1; 8 positions match TRBD1. V lost 3 bases, J lost 5 bases, and 12 bases stayed unmatched. CDR3 length: 16 residues. Germline assignment: CDR1 SGHRS and CDR2 YFSETQ.

J is TRBJ2-5 and V is TRBV5-1; tentatively, D is TRBD2 (6 bases). The CDR3 runs to 16 residues. Germline values: CDR1 SGHRS, CDR2 YFSETQ. V was cut by 2 bases and J by 2 bases, with 16 bases left in between. Here the CDR3 reads CASSFSPLGGQETQYF. CDR3 DNA: TGCGCCAGCAGCTTCTCCCCTCTCGGAGGGCAAGAGACCCAGTACTTC.

The chain links TRBV10-3 to TRBJ2-7, with a weak D call TRBD1 (6 bases). The CDR3 totals 13 residues. With 4 bases removed from V and 3 bases from J, the gap between germline ends came to 10 bases. Germline V gene data show CDR1 as ENHRY and CDR2 as SYGVKD. For the CDR3, the DNA is TGTGCCATCAGTGGTGAGGACAGCTACGAGCAGTACTTC. It encodes CAISGEDSYEQYF.

The chain recombines TRBV5-1 with TRBJ2-6; 14 bases are shared with TRBD2. Germline V gene sequence: CDR1 SGHRS, CDR2 YFSETQ. V lost 4 bases and J lost 4; bases outside the gene matches: 13. The CDR3 sequence is 20 residues long. The CDR3 nucleotides read TGCGCCAGCAGCACCCGGCTGACTAGCGGGGGGGCCGTGGGGGCCAACGTCCTGACTTTC. Translating gives CASSTRLTSGGAVGANVLTF.

This clone was found a few times. DNA for the CDR3: TGCGCCAGCAGCCAAGATCCGGGACTAGGAACAGATACGCAGTATTTT. It encodes CASSQDPGLGTDTQYF. J is TRBJ2-3 and V is TRBV4-1; TRBD2 matches at 8 bases. This CDR3 spans 16 amino acids. Germline V gene sequence: CDR1 MGHRA, CDR2 YSYEKL. Trimming at V came to 0 bases and at J to 3 bases, leaving 5 bases not matched to a gene.

J is TRBJ2-5 and V is TRBV30; TRBD2 matches at 8 bases. CDR3 length equals 15 residues. V lost 0 bases to trimming and J lost 4 bases; unmatched junction nucleotides: 7. The germline V gene has CDR1 GTSNPN and CDR2 SVGIG (reference sequence). The CDR3 region has the DNA TGTGCCTGGAGTGTGGGTAGCGGGGACTCAGAGACCCAGTACTTC. As protein: CAWSVGSGDSETQYF.

This sequence joins TRBV5-6 and TRBJ1-1; TRBD1 matches at 7 bases. Germline CDR1 SGHDT, CDR2 YYEEEE. The V segment lost 2 bases and the J segment 8 bases; nucleotides outside the gene matches: 9. The CDR3 sequence is 14 residues long. In nucleotides, the CDR3 is TGTGCCAGCAGCTTCGGGTCACAGGGGCGGGAAGCTTTCTTT. Translating gives CASSFGSQGREAFF.

The count of this clone is one. The chain links TRBV6-1 to TRBJ1-2, with D uncertain. Germline assignment: CDR1 MNHNS and CDR2 SASEGT. Trimming left V 4 bases short and J 4 bases short, with 19 bases between. The CDR3 loop spans 16 amino acids. Written as DNA, the CDR3 is TGTGCCAGCAGTGTCGATCTCCCTCAACGGGGCTATGGCTACACCTTC. Protein sequence: CASSVDLPQRGYGYTF.

This chain connects TRBV5-6 to TRBJ1-1, with TRBD1 identical over 7 bases. This CDR3 has 18 residues. Germline V gene data show CDR1 as SGHDT and CDR2 as YYEEEE. V lost 9 bases to trimming and J lost 0 bases; unmatched junction nucleotides: 20. CDR3 region: CATPRYRLQGPLNTEAFF. The CDR3 nucleotides are TGTGCCACCCCCCGATACCGCTTACAGGGGCCCCTGAACACTGAAGCTTTCTTT.

This clone was detected only once. This chain links TRBV2 with TRBJ2-7, with 7 bases identical to TRBD1. The CDR3 is 14 amino acids. CDR1 SNHLY and CDR2 FYNNEI come from the germline V gene. The V gene end was trimmed by 5 bases and the J gene end by 2 bases; junction bases not matched to a gene: 6. The CDR3 here is CASSSGTVPYEQYF. The CDR3 bases are TGTGCCAGCAGTTCCGGGACAGTCCCCTACGAGCAGTACTTC. Using reference TRBV2 and TRBJ2-7 for the parts outside the CDR3, the full variable domain is EPEVTQTPSHQVTQMGQEVILRCVPISNHLYFYWYRQILGQKVEFLVSFYNNEISEKSEIFDDQFSVERPDGSNFTLKIRSTKLEDSAMYFCASSSGTVPYEQYFGPGTRLTVT.

The CDR3 DNA reads as TGTGCCAGTAGTATGGGAGCAGTTGAGACCCAGTACTTC. This translates into CASSMGAVETQYF. The chain is built from TRBV19 and TRBJ2-5; D may be TRBD2 (5 bases). V was trimmed by 3 bases and J by 5 bases, leaving 10 bases between them. Germline CDR1 and CDR2: LNHDA and SQIVND (reference sequence). The CDR3 sequence is 13 residues long.

The V and J genes are TRBV27 and TRBJ1-5, with D uncertain. The V gene's germline CDR1 is MNHEY and CDR2 SMNVEV (reference sequence). The CDR3 runs to 13 residues. Trimming shortened V by 3 bases and J by 5 bases, and 8 bases separated the two germline ends. The CDR3 coding sequence is TGTGCCAGCAGTTTTGGGCTCCATCAGCCCCAGCATTTT. Its protein is CASSFGLHQPQHF.

This chain connects TRBV24-1 to TRBJ1-2, with TRBD1 as a possible D gene (6 bases). This CDR3 comprises 14 residues. The germline V gene encodes CDR1 KGHDR and CDR2 SFDVKD. Trimming took off 3 bases at V and 1 base at J, with 8 bases between the two ends. The CDR3 spells CATSDPQGNYGYTF. The DNA of the CDR3 is TGTGCCACCAGTGATCCACAGGGTAACTATGGCTACACCTTC.

This chain joins TRBV2 and TRBJ2-5; 8 bases fit TRBD1. The CDR3 has 13 residues. CDR1 is SNHLY, CDR2 FYNNEI, per germline. Unmatched junction bases numbered 1, after V lost 4 bases and J lost 3 bases. CDR3: CASSGQGKETQYF. CDR3 nucleotide sequence: TGTGCCAGCAGTGGACAGGGGAAAGAGACCCAGTACTTC.

This sequence joins TRBV24-1 and TRBJ2-5; TRBD1 is a possible D gene (6 bases). Germline-derived CDR1 and CDR2 are KGHDR and SFDVKD. The V gene lost 4 bases and the J gene lost 1 base, with 12 bases spanning the gap. This CDR3 region has 15 residues. Here the CDR3 reads CATSDPGQFQETQYF. The DNA of the CDR3 is TGTGCCACCAGTGACCCTGGACAGTTCCAAGAGACCCAGTACTTC.

The chain couples TRBV9 to TRBJ2-2, with D hard to call. The CDR3 is 15 amino acids. The germline V gene encodes CDR1 SGDLS and CDR2 YYNGEE. V was clipped by 3 bases and J by 5 bases, with 14 bases between them. This CDR3 reads CASSATPRMTGELFF. The DNA for the CDR3 is TGTGCCAGCAGCGCCACCCCTAGGATGACCGGGGAGCTGTTTTTT.

The chain recombines TRBV7-6 with TRBJ1-2; D remains unclear. The CDR3 contains 17 residues. Germline V gene lookup returns CDR1 SGHVS and CDR2 FNYEAQ. Trimming shortened V by 1 base and J by 4 bases, and 19 bases separated the two germline ends. The CDR3 DNA sequence: TGTGCCAGCAGCTTAGAGTCTGGAGGGTACACTCCCTATGGCTACACCTTC. This codes for CASSLESGGYTPYGYTF.

The rearrangement links TRBV12-3 or TRBV12-4 to TRBJ1-5, with no clear D. V was clipped by 8 bases and J by 7 bases, with 15 bases between them. This CDR3 region has 13 residues. In DNA form, the CDR3 reads TGTGCCAGCGGTAGGAGCTCTAACCAGCCCCAGCATTTT. The encoded protein is CASGRSSNQPQHF.

The J gene is TRBJ2-5, the V gene TRBV7-2, with 9 bases fitting TRBD2. The ends lost 3 bases at V and 7 bases at J; junction bases unmatched: 3. Germline lookup yields CDR1 SGHTA and CDR2 FQGNSA. The CDR3 is 13 residues long. As DNA, the CDR3 is TGTGCCAGCAGCTTCGCGGGGGGGCCGACCCAGTACTTC. Translation gives CASSFAGGPTQYF.

This clone was picked up a small number of times. The CDR3 bases are TGTGCCAGCAGCTTCGGTGAGCAGTTCTTC. Its translation is CASSFGEQFF. The rearrangement joins TRBV7-2 to TRBJ2-1; no clear D gene. The ends were cut back, 3 bases at V and 9 bases at J, with 3 bases in the middle. The CDR3 consists of 10 residues. Per germline, CDR1 SGHTA and CDR2 FQGNSA.

In DNA, the CDR3 is TGTGCCAGCAGCCCCACCGGGAGTGAAGCTTTCTTT. Residues: CASSPTGSEAFF. The chain recombines TRBV3-1 (or the pseudogene TRBV3-2) with TRBJ1-1; D is unclear. This CDR3 is built from 12 residues. Germline V lookup: CDR1 LGHDT, CDR2 YNNKEL (reference sequence). The V end was cut by 4 bases, the J end by 7 bases, with 10 bases between.